This TCR beta chain derives from a study of breast tumors, draining lymph nodes, adjacent tissues (dated by TCRdb to 2015 to 2016). Study-wide context: The study compared TCR beta repertoires across tumor, adjacent nontumor tissue and axillary lymph nodes from breast cancer patients. In human breast cancer, the study set out to assess how tumor, surrounding tissue and draining lymph node repertoires relate to one another and whether T cells might be exchanged between them.

With regard to this clonotype: Its antigen is not yet known. No much larger clone exists at a distance of one base, and base qualities are not known.

The instrument was an Illumina HiSeq 2000. TCR beta chain libraries were generated by multiplex PCR amplification. High-throughput sequencing was used to analyze the amplified TCR beta chain products. The public reads were quality trimmed at Q25 with fastp and then assembled into clones with MiXCR by TCRdb, keeping productive beta chains. CDR3 protein duplicates are merged, each entry listing the most common genes and DNA. Present in this sample are approximately 210,000 distinct CDR3 sequences, under 40% of which were seen just once. Jointly, the top ten make up over 3.5% of the sample. The lymph node samples were taken from the axillary draining lymph nodes of breast cancer patients. The CDR3 numbers 14 residues from cysteine through phenylalanine. Only the CDR3 region is kept as DNA, spanning 42 bases read in frame from base 1. Trimming takes 7 bases off V and 0 bases off J; junction bases not matched to a gene: 2. Taken from the germline V gene, the CDR1 and CDR2 loops are MRHNA and SNTAGT.

The investigation overall reported the following: The similarity between tumor and nontumor tissue repertoires was significantly greater in luminal-like breast cancer than in basal-like breast cancer. The conclusion that tumor T cells originate in lymph nodes was presented as consistent with a hypothesis rather than as directly demonstrated. T-cell repertoire diversity in tumors was found to be lower than in lymph nodes but higher than in nontumor tissue, and preferential V and J gene usage was observed. The data were considered consistent with most tumor T cells being derived from the lymph node and subsequently expanding within tumor tissue.

The V and J genes are TRBV6-4 and TRBJ1-4, with 7 bases matching TRBD1. Input material: axillary lymph node tissue. The source is a female donor with breast cancer. Some clones in this sample may be carry-over from other donors' samples. The CDR3 region: CASIGTATNEKLFF. The bases are TGTGCCAGCATTGGGACAGCAACTAATGAAAAACTGTTTTTT.